The 31 T cell receptor beta chains given below trace back to one sample, sequenced in a study of radiotherapy plus CTLA-4 blockade in lung cancer. Sequencing was performed with immunoSEQ multiplex PCR; in TCRdb, only in-frame clones are kept and a portion is missing. This sample has about 47,000 clones, with roughly three quarters found just once. Sequencing used peripheral blood, obtained from a patient treated with radiotherapy plus ipilimumab. These TCRs come from a human donor with non-small cell lung cancer who had stable disease on radiotherapy plus ipilimumab.

The chain couples TRBV9 to TRBJ1-5; 7 nucleotides line up with TRBD1. CDR1 is SGDLS and CDR2 is YYNGEE in the germline V gene. The CDR3 extends over 18 amino acids. Unmatched junction bases numbered 12, after V lost 3 bases and J lost 0 bases. Here the CDR3 reads CASSGNGTGQDSNQPQHF. In DNA form, the CDR3 reads TGTGCCAGCAGCGGCAATGGCACAGGACAGGATAGCAATCAGCCCCAGCATTTT.

J is TRBJ2-1 and V is TRBV11-2; D is ambiguous. The CDR3 extends over 14 amino acids. Trimming cost V 0 bases and J 7 bases, with 10 bases left between them. Germline values: CDR1 SGHAT, CDR2 FQNNGV. CDR3 sequence reads: CASSLEPGWNEQFF. In DNA, the CDR3 is TGTGCCAGCAGCTTAGAACCGGGTTGGAATGAGCAGTTCTTC.

This clone came up a few times. V usage is TRBV25-1 and J usage is TRBJ1-1; possible D gene TRBD1, 5 bases. This CDR3 contains 11 residues. Germline loops: CDR1 MGHDK, CDR2 SYGVNS. Deletions cut 9 bases from V and 11 bases from J, with 16 bases between. CDR3 sequence: CASNGGAEAFF. DNA for the CDR3: TGTGCCAGTAATGGGGGAGCAGAGGCTTTCTTT.

This chain uses TRBV14 with TRBJ1-2; the D gene is possibly TRBD1 (6 bases). V lost 1 base to trimming and J lost 1 base, with 10 bases between them. Germline CDR1 reads SGHDN; CDR2 reads FVKESK. The CDR3 is made up of 15 amino acids. The CDR3 nucleotides read TGTGCCAGCAGCCAAGTGCGAGGGGGTAACTATGGCTACACCTTC. Its translation: CASSQVRGGNYGYTF.

The chain combines TRBV29-1 with TRBJ2-3; TRBD2 might be the D (6 bases). V was shortened by 3 bases and J by 2 bases, with 12 bases between the two germline ends. Germline values: CDR1 SQVTM, CDR2 ANQGSEA. The CDR3 totals 14 residues. CDR3 amino acids: CSVEGGRSTDTQYF. CDR3 bases: TGCAGCGTTGAGGGGGGAAGGTCCACAGATACGCAGTATTTT.

This clone was seen a single time. The chain couples TRBV20-1 to TRBJ1-2, with a possible D match to TRBD1 (6 bases). In germline, CDR1 is DFQATT, CDR2 SNEGSKA (reference sequence). The CDR3 covers 11 residues. With 4 bases removed from V and 8 bases from J, the gap between germline ends came to 11 bases. CDR3 DNA sequence: TGCAGTGCTACAGGGGAGGAAGGCTACACCTTC. It yields the protein CSATGEEGYTF.

This chain connects TRBV9 to TRBJ1-6, with unresolved D. In germline, CDR1 is SGDLS, CDR2 YYNGEE. There are 14 residues in the CDR3. Deletions cut 0 bases from V and 9 bases from J, with 10 bases between. CDR3 DNA sequence: TGTGCCAGCAGCGTAGCCGGGGTCACTTCACCCCTCCACTTT. Protein product: CASSVAGVTSPLHF.

The chain links TRBV7-2 to TRBJ1-1, with D uncertain. This CDR3 has 12 residues. V was pared by 1 base and J by 8 bases, with 8 bases between. Germline CDR1 is SGHTA and CDR2 is FQGNSA. The CDR3 nucleotides are TGTGCCAGCAGCTTAGTTAGGGCAGAAGCTTTCTTT. It yields the protein CASSLVRAEAFF.

This clone has just one count. The V gene is TRBV19, the J gene TRBJ1-5; D remains unclear. Per germline, CDR1 LNHDA and CDR2 SQIVND (reference sequence). The V end lost 3 bases, the J end lost 0 bases, and 15 bases lay between the germline ends. This CDR3 has 17 residues. The CDR3 here is CASSMSLQIYSNQPQHF. The CDR3 nucleotides are TGTGCCAGTAGTATGTCTCTTCAGATCTATAGCAATCAGCCCCAGCATTTT.

Comment on this clone: A read error may account for a junction end that differs from germline. V is TRBV11-2 and J is TRBJ2-2; tentative D call: TRBD1 (5 bases). CDR1 is SGHAT and CDR2 is FQNNGV in the germline V gene. The CDR3 is 16 amino acids. CDR3 sequence reads: CAGSFGQGRNTGELFF. The DNA for the CDR3 is TGTGCCGGCAGCTTCGGCCAGGGTAGGAACACCGGGGAGCTGTTTTTT.

The gene calls are TRBV11-2 and TRBJ1-2, with no clear D. Trimming stripped 5 bases from V and 6 bases from J, with 13 bases between. Per the germline V gene, CDR1 is SGHAT and CDR2 is FQNNGV. The length of the CDR3 is 13 residues. The CDR3 region is CASSLAGRHGYTF. The CDR3 region has the DNA TGTGCCAGCAGCCTCGCCGGGCGGCATGGCTACACCTTC.

The chain combines TRBV28 with TRBJ1-5; D not resolved. V lost 9 bases and J 7 bases, leaving 16 bases between the germline ends. Germline V lookup: CDR1 MDHEN, CDR2 SYDVKM. The CDR3 is made up of 13 amino acids. CDR3 amino acids: CASTSDWRQPQHF. CDR3 bases: TGTGCCAGTACGAGTGATTGGAGACAGCCCCAGCATTTT.

The chain is built from TRBV6-5 and TRBJ2-1; D is tentatively TRBD1 or TRBD2 (5 bases each). This CDR3 has 12 amino acids. CDR1 is MNHEY, CDR2 SVGAGI, per germline. The V gene lost 6 bases and the J gene lost 10 bases, with 13 bases spanning the gap. CDR3 bases: TGTGCCAGCAGGGGGACGCCTCTGGAGCAGTTCTTC. It encodes CASRGTPLEQFF.

The J gene is TRBJ1-2, the V gene TRBV7-2, with 10 bases that match TRBD1. Germline-derived CDR1 and CDR2 are SGHTA and FQGNSA. J lost 7 bases, V lost 2 bases, and 4 bases had no gene match. The CDR3 length is 14 residues. The CDR3 nucleotides are TGTGCCAGCAGCTTACGGGACAGGGGTGGTGGCTACACCTTC. This sequence encodes CASSLRDRGGGYTF.

This clone was recorded only once. The rearrangement joins TRBV29-1 to TRBJ1-1, with 7 bases that match TRBD1. This CDR3 comprises 13 residues. The germline gives CDR1 SQVTM, CDR2 ANQGSEA. V shed 5 bases, J shed 4 bases, and the junction held 7 bases outside the gene matches. The CDR3 reads CSVQRQGATEAFF. DNA for the CDR3: TGCAGCGTTCAGCGACAGGGTGCCACTGAAGCTTTCTTT.

The chain couples TRBV18 to TRBJ2-7; a weak D match, TRBD1 (6 bases). The CDR3 loop spans 15 amino acids. CDR1 is KGHSH, CDR2 LQKENI, per germline. The ends were cut back, 4 bases at V and 0 bases at J, with 13 bases in the middle. The CDR3 nucleotides read TGTGCCAGCTCACTGGGGGCAGGGTACTCCTACGAGCAGTACGTC. Translated, it gives CASSLGAGYSYEQYV.

J is TRBJ2-3 and V is TRBV15; 7 nucleotides align to TRBD1. The germline CDR1 and CDR2 sequences are LNHNV and YYDKDF (reference sequence). Trimming at V came to 2 bases and at J to 0 bases, leaving 8 bases not matched to a gene. CDR3 length equals 17 residues. The CDR3 here is CATSRTQQTGSTDTQYF. The CDR3 region has the DNA TGTGCCACCAGCAGAACGCAACAGACAGGGAGCACAGATACGCAGTATTTT.

The chain links TRBV4-3 to TRBJ1-2; maybe TRBD1 (6 bases). Deletions cut 0 bases from V and 6 bases from J, with 17 bases between. Germline-derived CDR1 and CDR2 are LGHNA and YSLEER. The CDR3 consists of 16 residues. CDR3 in amino acids: CASSQDLGGAWDGYTF. CDR3 in DNA: TGCGCCAGCAGCCAAGATCTTGGGGGGGCATGGGATGGCTACACCTTC.

J is TRBJ2-1 and V is TRBV6-5; 10 nucleotides agree with TRBD2. Germline V gene sequence: CDR1 MNHEY, CDR2 SVGAGI. Trimming removed 10 bases from V and 7 bases from J; junction bases left unmatched: 13. The CDR3 consists of 15 residues. CDR3 coding DNA: TGTGCCACCACTGTACTAGCGGGGACAGCGAATGAGCAGTTCTTC. Its protein product is CATTVLAGTANEQFF.

V gene TRBV19 combines with J gene TRBJ2-7, with a weak D call TRBD1 (5 bases). Germline V gene sequence: CDR1 LNHDA, CDR2 SQIVND (reference sequence). This CDR3 is 13 amino acids long. Trimming removed 2 bases at V and 3 bases at J, with 8 bases between. The CDR3 spells CASSINQGYEQYV. In DNA, the CDR3 is TGTGCCAGTAGTATAAACCAGGGCTACGAGCAGTACGTC.

The chain carries TRBV6-5 and TRBJ1-5; TRBD1 might be the D (5 bases). Germline CDR1 and CDR2: MNHEY and SVGAGI. CDR3 size: 14 residues. Trimming shortened V by 4 bases and J by 0 bases, and 7 bases separated the two germline ends. The CDR3 DNA reads TGTGCCAGCAGTTTCGACAGTAGCAATCAGCCCCAGCATTTT. It yields the protein CASSFDSSNQPQHF.

This rearrangement joins TRBV2 to TRBJ1-1, with D hard to call. With 4 bases removed from V and 1 base from J, the gap between germline ends came to 13 bases. The CDR3 covers 15 residues. The germline V gene has CDR1 SNHLY and CDR2 FYNNEI. CDR3 residues: CASSGRPGPNTEAFF. The CDR3 nucleotides read TGTGCCAGCAGTGGACGGCCGGGCCCGAACACTGAAGCTTTCTTT.

V gene TRBV5-1 combines with J gene TRBJ1-1; possibly TRBD1 for D (6 bases). Trimming cost V 4 bases and J 6 bases, with 16 bases left between them. Germline-derived CDR1 and CDR2 are SGHRS and YFSETQ. The CDR3 is 14 amino acids. CDR3 nucleotide sequence: TGCGCCAGCAGCCTCGGGACAATGGAGCCTGAAGCTTTCTTT. The encoded protein is CASSLGTMEPEAFF.

J is TRBJ2-3 and V is TRBV5-1; D might be TRBD1 (6 bases). Germline-derived CDR1 and CDR2 are SGHRS and YFSETQ. Trimming removed 0 bases at V and 5 bases at J, with 10 bases between. The CDR3 consists of 14 residues. The CDR3 bases are TGCGCCAGCAGCTTGGAGGGACAACTAGATACGCAGTATTTT. Protein sequence: CASSLEGQLDTQYF.

The rearrangement links TRBV11-2 to TRBJ1-5, with D unclear. Trimming removed 5 bases at V and 1 base at J, with 9 bases between. The germline V gene has CDR1 SGHAT and CDR2 FQNNGV. The CDR3 has 14 amino acids. The CDR3 sequence is CASSPDISNQPQHF. The CDR3 DNA reads as TGTGCCAGCAGCCCAGATATAAGCAATCAGCCCCAGCATTTT.

The DNA of the CDR3 is TGTGCCAGCACCCCCCGTGTAGGGGCGAGTGTGAACACTGAAGCTTTCTTT. It specifies CASTPRVGASVNTEAFF. The rearrangement uses TRBV7-8 and TRBJ1-1, with D possibly matching TRBD1 (5 bases). There are 17 residues in the CDR3. Germline CDR1 SGHVS, CDR2 FQNEAQ. V dropped 7 bases and J dropped 0 bases, with 21 bases sitting between them.

The V and J genes are TRBV9 and TRBJ2-5, with a possible D match to TRBD1 (6 bases). Trimming pared 1 base from V and 2 bases from J, leaving 12 bases between. The CDR3 extends over 15 amino acids. Germline values: CDR1 SGDLS, CDR2 YYNGEE. The CDR3 is CASSVQGGTQETQYF. CDR3 bases: TGTGCCAGCAGCGTACAAGGGGGTACTCAAGAGACCCAGTACTTC.

The V gene is TRBV5-6, the J gene TRBJ2-7; D might be TRBD2 (6 bases). Germline CDR1 is SGHDT and CDR2 is YYEEEE. CDR3 length equals 13 residues. The V end lost 0 bases, the J end lost 4 bases, and 8 bases lay between the germline ends. DNA of the CDR3: TGTGCCAGCAGCTTGGTGGGGGGATACGAGCAGTACTTC. Its protein product is CASSLVGGYEQYF.

This sequence joins TRBV2 and TRBJ2-1, with D perhaps TRBD2 (6 bases). V lost 5 bases and J 7 bases, leaving 18 bases between the germline ends. CDR3 length: 15 amino acids. CDR1 is SNHLY, CDR2 FYNNEI, per germline. DNA of the CDR3: TGTGCCAGCAGTATCCGGGGGACCCAAAATAATGAGCAGTTCTTC. As protein: CASSIRGTQNNEQFF. The variable domain in full, completed from reference TRBV2 and TRBJ2-1, reads EPEVTQTPSHQVTQMGQEVILRCVPISNHLYFYWYRQILGQKVEFLVSFYNNEISEKSEIFDDQFSVERPDGSNFTLKIRSTKLEDSAMYFCASSIRGTQNNEQFFGPGTRLTVL.

The rearrangement links TRBV6-1 to TRBJ1-1; 9 nucleotides align to TRBD1. Germline V lookup: CDR1 MNHNS, CDR2 SASEGT. The J segment lost 0 bases and the V segment lost 4 bases, leaving 6 bases of the junction unmatched. This CDR3 spans 16 amino acids. CDR3 DNA: TGTGCCAGCAGTGTCGACAGGGGGAGGGTGAACACTGAAGCTTTCTTT. Encoded protein: CASSVDRGRVNTEAFF.

This chain joins TRBV2 and TRBJ1-2, with D possibly TRBD1 on 5 matching bases. V lost 1 base to trimming and J lost 5 bases, with 11 bases between them. This CDR3 contains 14 residues. Germline V gives CDR1 SNHLY, CDR2 FYNNEI. CDR3 protein: CASSEGIRGYGYTF. As DNA, the CDR3 is TGTGCCAGCAGTGAAGGGATCCGGGGGTATGGCTACACCTTC.